This T cell receptor beta chain was found in a study of blood T cell repertoires in COVID-19. This CDR3 has 15 residues. V dropped 5 bases and J dropped 4 bases, with 16 bases sitting between them. Germline V gene sequence: CDR1 SGHTA, CDR2 FQGNSA. The protocol was immunoSEQ multiplex PCR, while the TCRdb copy is restricted to in-frame clones and leaves out a portion. The data show under 250,000 clones, around 83% seen once. The clonotype comes from a man in his forties with active or convalescent COVID-19. The sequenced material came from peripheral blood. This chain uses TRBV7-2 with TRBJ2-3; D is perhaps TRBD2 (6 bases). The CDR3 spells CASSPEEGFADTQYF. The CDR3, as DNA: TGTGCCAGCAGCCCTGAGGAGGGGTTTGCAGATACGCAGTATTTT.